The 8 T cell receptor beta chains listed next were all sequenced from one sample in a study of cytomegalovirus exposure and HLA in healthy donors. The study ran its PCR with 60 Vbeta and 13 Jbeta primers. The assay was immunoSEQ multiplex PCR, and TCRdb's table has in-frame clones only and misses some. The table records under 250,000 clones, 60% to 80% of them present only once. Sequencing used PBMCs. These receptors all come from a woman in her 30s in good health and CMV-seronegative.

V usage is TRBV30 and J usage is TRBJ2-5; a possible D gene is TRBD1 (6 bases). The CDR3 extends over 14 amino acids. The V and J ends lost 5 bases and 1 base respectively, with 14 bases between them. Germline values: CDR1 GTSNPN, CDR2 SVGIG (reference sequence). The CDR3 nucleotides are TGTGCCTGGGGGTTGGGGGCCCTCCAAGAGACCCAGTACTTC. Residues: CAWGLGALQETQYF.

The gene calls are TRBV6-5 and TRBJ2-7; the D gene is possibly TRBD1 (5 bases). This CDR3 has 14 residues. V shed 7 bases and J shed 0 bases, with 13 bases lying between them. Germline CDR1 MNHEY, CDR2 SVGAGI. The CDR3 sequence is CASTLQGSSYEQYF. CDR3 DNA sequence: TGTGCCAGCACTCTCCAGGGCTCCTCCTACGAGCAGTACTTC.

The chain has TRBV5-1 and TRBJ2-3; TRBD2 matches at 13 bases. V was pared by 4 bases and J by 6 bases, with 11 bases of the junction left unmatched. The length of the CDR3 is 17 residues. Germline loops: CDR1 SGHRS, CDR2 YFSETQ. The CDR3 is CASSVSGLAGVADTQYF. The CDR3 nucleotides read TGCGCCAGCAGCGTGTCCGGACTAGCGGGAGTTGCTGATACGCAGTATTTT.

The genes are TRBV18 and TRBJ1-2; 8 positions match TRBD1. Trimming took 3 bases from V and 3 from J; bases not matched to a gene: 6. CDR3 length: 15 amino acids. Germline-derived CDR1 and CDR2 are KGHSH and LQKENI. The CDR3 coding sequence is TGTGCCAGCTCACCGCGACCGGGACAGGACTATGGCTACACCTTC. Protein product: CASSPRPGQDYGYTF. Full variable domain (remainder filled in from reference TRBV18 and TRBJ1-2): NAGVMQNPRHLVRRRGQEARLRCSPMKGHSHVYWYRQLPEEGLKFMVYLQKENIIDESGMPKERFSAEFPKEGPSILRIQQVVRGDSAAYFCASSPRPGQDYGYTFGSGTRLTVV.

The chain links TRBV30 to TRBJ1-1; 9 bases fit TRBD1. Germline loops: CDR1 GTSNPN, CDR2 SVGIG (reference sequence). V lost 2 bases and J lost 8; bases outside the gene matches: 3. The CDR3 contains 12 residues. As DNA, the CDR3 is TGTGCCTGGAGTCTCGACAGGGGGGAAGCTTTCTTT. It specifies CAWSLDRGEAFF.

This chain connects TRBV5-4 to TRBJ1-1, with a possible D match to TRBD1 (5 bases). Trimming took off 3 bases at V and 3 bases at J, with 9 bases between the two ends. Germline CDR1 is SGHNT and CDR2 is YYREEE (reference sequence). The CDR3 has 13 residues. The CDR3 spells CASSSDRYTEAFF. As DNA, the CDR3 is TGTGCCAGCAGCTCCGACAGATACACTGAAGCTTTCTTT.

V and J are TRBV30 and TRBJ2-5, with D tentatively TRBD2 (7 bases). The CDR3 sequence is 11 residues long. Germline V gene lookup returns CDR1 GTSNPN and CDR2 SVGIG (reference sequence). V lost 3 bases to trimming and J lost 7 bases, with 9 bases between them. In DNA form, the CDR3 reads TGTGCCTGGAGCCGGGGGGCGACCCAGTACTTC. It encodes CAWSRGATQYF.

The chain uses TRBV6-1 and TRBJ1-1; weak D call: TRBD1 (5 bases). V lost 4 bases and J 0 bases, leaving 12 bases between the germline ends. Germline V gene sequence: CDR1 MNHNS, CDR2 SASEGT. The CDR3 is 15 residues long. The CDR3 loop is CASSAGGGMNTEAFF. In nucleotides, the CDR3 is TGTGCCAGCAGTGCCGGGGGGGGAATGAACACTGAAGCTTTCTTT.